These T cell receptor beta chains were read from a single sample in a study of control samples from healthy donors and cancer patients. Sequencing used immunoSEQ multiplex PCR; TCRdb keeps in-frame clones, though not all of them. The sample consists of some 140,000 clones, around 85% of them appearing once. Sequencing used blood. The receptors come from a woman aged 30 to 39 in good health. CDR3s include the opening cysteine and the closing phenylalanine or tryptophan. Fields, in order: J gene, D gene, V gene, clone size, CDR3 protein, CDR3 DNA. The D gene is left open where the match is weak. Clone size is shown for a subset of rows, as once, few, many or a class of expanded clone.

>TRBJ1-1|-|TRBV18|-
CASSPGFSNTEAFF
TGTGCCAGCTCACCGGGGTTTTCGAACACTGAAGCTTTCTTT
>TRBJ1-4|-|TRBV18|-
CASSPSSLGANEKLFF
TGTGCCAGCTCACCGTCGAGTTTAGGGGCTAATGAAAAACTGTTTTTT
>TRBJ1-6|-|TRBV9|-
CASSVQSSYNSPLHF
TGTGCCAGCAGCGTTCAAAGCTCCTATAATTCACCCCTCCACTTT
>TRBJ2-3|TRBD2|TRBV18|-
CASSRTSGMSDLDTQYF
TGTGCCAGCTCACGGACTAGCGGGATGTCCGACTTGGATACGCAGTATTTT
>TRBJ1-3|-|TRBV4-1|-
CASSPGTPGNTIYF
TGCGCCAGCAGCCCTGGGACACCTGGAAACACCATATATTTT
>TRBJ2-1|-|TRBV14|-
CASSQDGGAVSYNEQFF
TGTGCCAGCAGCCAAGATGGCGGGGCCGTCTCCTACAATGAGCAGTTCTTC
>TRBJ1-6|-|TRBV19|-
CASSISGDNSPLHF
TGTGCCAGTAGTATATCAGGGGATAATTCACCCCTCCACTTT
>TRBJ1-1|-|TRBV11-2|-
CASSSLGVLTEAFF
TGTGCCAGCAGCTCGCTCGGGGTTTTAACTGAAGCTTTCTTT
>TRBJ2-1|-|TRBV11-2|-
CASSFAGNEQFF
TGTGCCAGCAGCTTCGCGGGCAATGAGCAGTTCTTC
>TRBJ2-4|TRBD2|TRBV14|-
CASSHASGIRGNIQYF
TGTGCCAGCAGCCATGCCAGCGGGATACGTGGAAACATTCAGTACTTC
>TRBJ2-7|-|TRBV5-1|-
CASRRGTAPLYEQYF
TGCGCCAGCAGACGAGGGACGGCACCTCTCTACGAGCAGTACTTC
>TRBJ1-4|-|TRBV28|-
CASSFIRANEKLFF
TGTGCCAGCAGTTTCATCCGAGCTAATGAAAAACTGTTTTTT
>TRBJ2-1|-|TRBV5-1|-
CASSLAPQQGYNEQFF
TGCGCCAGCAGCTTGGCTCCCCAGCAGGGCTACAATGAGCAGTTCTTC
>TRBJ2-7|-|TRBV19|-
CASRIAVGGEQYF
TGTGCCAGTCGAATAGCGGTGGGAGGAGAGCAGTACTTC
>TRBJ1-1|-|TRBV2|-
CASSEVQRLITEAFF
TGTGCCAGCAGTGAAGTGCAACGCTTGATCACTGAAGCTTTCTTT
>TRBJ1-1|TRBD1|TRBV18|-
CASSGTGGNTEAFF
TGTGCCAGCTCAGGGACAGGGGGGAACACTGAAGCTTTCTTT
>TRBJ1-1|-|TRBV5-1|once
CASSLSAVNTEAFF
TGCGCCAGCAGCTTGAGCGCGGTGAACACTGAAGCTTTCTTT
>TRBJ2-1|TRBD1|TRBV6-5|-
CASRTGGSYNEQFF
TGTGCCAGCCGAACAGGGGGCTCCTACAATGAGCAGTTCTTC
>TRBJ1-2|-|TRBV3-1/TRBV3-2|-
CASSQELRGRGYTF
TGTGCCAGCAGCCAAGAATTACGGGGGCGAGGCTACACCTTC
>TRBJ1-1|TRBD1|TRBV30|-
CAWRPQDRVNTEAFF
TGTGCCTGGAGACCCCAGGACAGGGTGAACACTGAAGCTTTCTTT
>TRBJ1-1|-|TRBV2|-
CASSDWELDTEAFF
TGTGCCAGCAGTGACTGGGAATTGGACACTGAAGCTTTCTTT
>TRBJ2-2|TRBD2|TRBV7-3|-
CASSLGLAGATGELFF
TGTGCCAGCAGCTTAGGCCTAGCGGGAGCCACCGGGGAGCTGTTTTTT
>TRBJ2-1|-|TRBV5-1|-
CASSLGDSPYNEQFF
TGCGCCAGCAGCTTGGGGGACTCGCCCTACAATGAGCAGTTCTTC
>TRBJ2-2|-|TRBV29-1|-
CSAGAGTGELFF
TGCAGCGCTGGGGCGGGCACCGGGGAGCTGTTTTTT
>TRBJ1-2|-|TRBV5-6|-
CASSLEGLGYGYTF
TGTGCCAGCAGCTTGGAGGGATTAGGCTATGGCTACACCTTC
>TRBJ2-7|TRBD1|TRBV7-3|-
CASSRQGGTYEQYF
TGTGCCAGCAGCCGACAGGGGGGAACCTACGAGCAGTACTTC
>TRBJ1-4|-|TRBV2|-
CASSALEKLFF
TGTGCCAGCAGTGCCCTTGAAAAACTGTTTTTT
>TRBJ2-6|-|TRBV5-6|few
CASSFYGVGANVLTF
TGTGCCAGCAGCTTTTATGGGGTTGGGGCCAACGTCCTGACTTTC
>TRBJ2-1|TRBD2|TRBV4-2|-
CASSQEGGAGGAGGEQFF
TGTGCCAGCAGCCAAGAAGGGGGCGCGGGAGGGGCGGGCGGTGAGCAGTTCTTC
>TRBJ2-7|TRBD1|TRBV29-1|-
CSVAAGQGAYEQYF
TGCAGCGTAGCTGCGGGACAGGGGGCATACGAGCAGTACTTC
>TRBJ2-1|TRBD1|TRBV5-1|-
CASTRDRGANEQFF
TGCGCCAGTACCCGGGACAGGGGTGCGAATGAGCAGTTCTTC
>TRBJ1-5|-|TRBV10-2|-
CASSEYHPGAGQPQHF
TGCGCCAGCAGTGAGTATCACCCGGGGGCGGGTCAGCCCCAGCATTTT
>TRBJ2-5|-|TRBV30|-
CAWSQETQYF
TGTGCCTGGAGTCAAGAGACCCAGTACTTC
>TRBJ2-7|-|TRBV7-2|once
CASSLVRREQYF
TGTGCCAGCAGCTTAGTACGCCGGGAGCAGTACTTC
>TRBJ2-2|-|TRBV19|-
CASGLLAPGELFF
TGTGCCAGTGGACTACTAGCCCCCGGGGAGCTGTTTTTT
>TRBJ1-2|TRBD1|TRBV3-1/TRBV3-2|-
CASSRQGWGYTF
TGTGCCAGCAGCAGACAGGGCTGGGGCTACACCTTC
>TRBJ2-3|-|TRBV6-4|-
CASSSNSGSTDTQYF
TGTGCCAGCAGTTCAAATAGCGGAAGCACAGATACGCAGTATTTT
>TRBJ1-6|TRBD1|TRBV11-2|-
CASSLVLGQGSLVLHF
TGTGCCAGCAGCTTAGTCCTGGGACAGGGGTCCCTAGTCCTCCACTTT
>TRBJ1-2|-|TRBV28|-
CASSTGLYGYTF
TGTGCCAGCAGTACAGGGTTGTATGGCTACACCTTC
>TRBJ1-2|-|TRBV5-5|many
CASGPGTAANYGYTF
TGTGCCAGCGGACCCGGGACCGCGGCTAACTATGGCTACACCTTC
>TRBJ1-1|-|TRBV9|-
CASSVVLGRTNTEAFF
TGTGCCAGCAGCGTAGTGCTAGGGCGGACCAACACTGAAGCTTTCTTT
>TRBJ2-1|-|TRBV10-2|-
CASSEPNNEQFF
TGCGCCAGCAGTGAGCCTAACAATGAGCAGTTCTTC
>TRBJ2-3|TRBD2|TRBV30|-
CAWSVGLAGDTDTQYF
TGTGCCTGGAGTGTAGGACTAGCGGGAGACACAGATACGCAGTATTTT
>TRBJ1-5|-|TRBV5-6|-
CASSIGSQSPNQPQHF
TGTGCCAGCAGCATTGGGTCACAGAGCCCTAATCAGCCCCAGCATTTT